Presented here are 17 T cell receptor beta chains from one specimen sequenced in a study of T cell responses to AZD1222 COVID-19 vaccine. Assay: immunoSEQ multiplex PCR; the TCRdb copy retains only in-frame clones and omits some. Of around 100,000 clones detected, around 87% appear once; the ten largest clones hold about 16%. Sequencing used peripheral blood, obtained on day 0 of AZD1222 vaccination. Every receptor here comes from an adult in good health.

This chain connects TRBV6-5 to TRBJ2-2, with 7 bases fitting TRBD1. The length of the CDR3 is 15 residues. CDR1 and CDR2 from the germline V gene are MNHEY and SVGAGI. V shed 5 bases, J shed 3 bases, and the junction held 6 bases outside the gene matches. CDR3 in amino acids: CASSLTGPYTGELFF. The CDR3 bases are TGTGCCAGCAGTCTGACAGGGCCTTACACCGGGGAGCTGTTTTTT.

This chain connects TRBV19 to TRBJ2-2; D uncertain. This CDR3 region has 14 residues. V lost 3 bases and J 6 bases, leaving 11 bases between the germline ends. The germline V gene has CDR1 LNHDA and CDR2 SQIVND (reference sequence). For the CDR3, the DNA is TGTGCCAGTAGTATCGGGCAGAAATCCGGGGAGCTGTTTTTT. This gives the protein CASSIGQKSGELFF.

This chain uses TRBV7-2 with TRBJ1-3, with D perhaps TRBD1 (5 bases). The CDR3 extends over 17 amino acids. Trimming removed 1 base from V and 0 bases from J, with 13 bases in between. CDR1 SGHTA and CDR2 FQGNSA come from the germline V gene. The CDR3 here is CASSLDDRGSSGNTIYF. As DNA, the CDR3 is TGTGCCAGCAGCTTAGACGACAGAGGATCCTCTGGAAACACCATATATTTT.

The sample holds one count of this clone. The chain couples TRBV18 to TRBJ1-1; D perhaps matches TRBD1 (6 bases). V was clipped by 1 base and J by 6 bases, with 9 bases between them. This CDR3 comprises 13 residues. The germline gives CDR1 KGHSH, CDR2 LQKENI. The CDR3 nucleotides read TGTGCCAGCTCACCACGGGGGCCCGCTGAAGCTTTCTTT. Amino acids: CASSPRGPAEAFF.

V is TRBV5-1 and J is TRBJ1-1; D gene ambiguous. This CDR3 spans 13 amino acids. Trimming shortened V by 0 bases and J by 2 bases, and 5 bases separated the two germline ends. The V gene's germline CDR1 is SGHRS and CDR2 YFSETQ. The CDR3 loop is CASSLADNTEAFF. The CDR3 DNA sequence: TGCGCCAGCAGCTTGGCAGATAACACTGAAGCTTTCTTT. Complete variable domain (other parts from reference TRBV5-1 and TRBJ1-1): KAGVTQTPRYLIKTRGQQVTLSCSPISGHRSVSWYQQTPGQGLQFLFEYFSETQRNKGNFPGRFSGRQFSNSRSEMNVSTLELGDSALYLCASSLADNTEAFFGQGTRLTVV.

The chain has TRBV6-6 and TRBJ1-1; TRBD1 is a possible D gene (6 bases). The germline V gene has CDR1 MNHNY and CDR2 SVGAGI (reference sequence). CDR3 length equals 16 residues. V shed 2 bases and J shed 5 bases, with 18 bases lying between them. The CDR3 region has the DNA TGTGCCAGCAGTTACCATATACAGGGAGTTGGAACTGAAGCTTTCTTT. The encoded protein is CASSYHIQGVGTEAFF.

The chain carries TRBV4-1 and TRBJ2-3; D gene uncertain. The CDR3 is 12 amino acids. Germline CDR1 MGHRA, CDR2 YSYEKL. V lost 1 base, J lost 5 bases, and 4 bases lay in between. The CDR3 is CASSQGEDTQYF. The CDR3 DNA sequence: TGCGCCAGCAGCCAAGGCGAAGATACGCAGTATTTT.

The chain links TRBV11-2 to TRBJ1-2; D is uncertain. CDR1 and CDR2 from the germline V gene are SGHAT and FQNNGV. The V end lost 1 base, the J end lost 2 bases, and 11 bases lay between the germline ends. This CDR3 comprises 15 residues. This CDR3 is CASSLAGQFNYGYTF. As DNA, the CDR3 is TGTGCCAGCAGCTTAGCGGGCCAATTCAACTATGGCTACACCTTC.

CDR3 DNA sequence: TGTGCCACCGCTTCCACAGGGGGGTCGAATGGCTACACCTTC. This gives the protein CATASTGGSNGYTF. The rearrangement joins TRBV6-5 to TRBJ1-2; 8 nucleotides agree with TRBD1. V was clipped by 10 bases and J by 6 bases; unmatched bases: 13. The germline V gene has CDR1 MNHEY and CDR2 SVGAGI. The CDR3 spans 14 residues.

This clone was detected only a few times. CDR3 DNA: TGTGCCAGCAGCTTAGCAGGTCCCTCCTCCTACAATGAGCAGTTCTTC. Amino acid sequence: CASSLAGPSSYNEQFF. This sequence joins TRBV11-3 and TRBJ2-1; no firm D call. The CDR3 has 16 residues. In germline, CDR1 is SGHNT, CDR2 YENEEA. V was pared by 1 base and J by 0 bases, with 10 bases between.

V is TRBV7-6 and J is TRBJ2-3, with D unclear. The CDR3 extends over 15 amino acids. Germline V gene sequence: CDR1 SGHVS, CDR2 FNYEAQ. V lost 4 bases to trimming and J lost 2 bases, with 13 bases between them. The CDR3 sequence: CASSSDPGHTDTQYF. The CDR3 DNA is TGTGCCAGCAGCTCGGACCCCGGCCACACAGATACGCAGTATTTT.

The rearrangement uses TRBV4-1 and TRBJ2-3; 11 nucleotides line up with TRBD2. Germline CDR1 MGHRA, CDR2 YSYEKL. With 2 bases clipped from V and 6 bases from J, the junction kept 10 bases outside the gene matches. The CDR3 is made up of 17 amino acids. In DNA, the CDR3 is TGCGCCAGCAGCCAACAGTCTAGCGGGGGGACGACGGATACGCAGTATTTT. It codes for CASSQQSSGGTTDTQYF.

This clone showed up just a few times. The rearrangement links TRBV2 to TRBJ2-3; D is undetermined. The germline V gene has CDR1 SNHLY and CDR2 FYNNEI. The CDR3 contains 14 residues. The ends were cut back, 2 bases at V and 3 bases at J, with 9 bases in the middle. The CDR3 spells CASSEQAQTDTQYF. The CDR3 coding sequence is TGTGCCAGCAGTGAACAGGCCCAGACAGATACGCAGTATTTT.

V is TRBV19 and J is TRBJ1-5; perhaps TRBD1 as D (5 bases). Per germline, CDR1 LNHDA and CDR2 SQIVND (reference sequence). This CDR3 spans 17 amino acids. The V end lost 6 bases, the J end lost 1 base, and 19 bases lay between the germline ends. The CDR3 spells CASSGPWGGKSNQPQHF. The CDR3 bases are TGTGCCAGTAGCGGCCCCTGGGGGGGTAAAAGCAATCAGCCCCAGCATTTT.

Only one count was recorded for this clone. The V gene is TRBV10-3, the J gene TRBJ2-2, with D perhaps matching TRBD1 (6 bases). Germline lookup yields CDR1 ENHRY and CDR2 SYGVKD. This CDR3 has 16 amino acids. Deletions cut 6 bases from V and 0 bases from J, with 14 bases between. The CDR3 reads CAISLTGNTNTGELFF. CDR3 bases: TGTGCCATCAGCCTAACAGGGAATACGAACACCGGGGAGCTGTTTTTT.

The CDR3 region is CASSPRTSSHNEQFF. The CDR3 region has the DNA TGCGCCAGCAGCCCGCGGACATCTTCGCACAATGAGCAGTTCTTC. The chain employs TRBV4-1 and TRBJ2-1; D may be TRBD1 (5 bases). The CDR3 totals 15 residues. Trimming cost V 4 bases and J 5 bases, with 15 bases left between them. CDR1 and CDR2 (germline): MGHRA, YSYEKL.

Only one count was recorded for this clone. CDR3 nucleotide sequence: TGTGCCAGCAGCTTTCTCGGGCGGAACACTGAAGCTTTCTTT. Translated, it gives CASSFLGRNTEAFF. The chain links TRBV5-8 to TRBJ1-1; D unresolved. Germline V gives CDR1 SGHTS, CDR2 YDEGEE. The CDR3 has 14 residues. With 2 bases removed from V and 1 base from J, the gap between germline ends came to 9 bases.